What follows describes a single T cell receptor beta chain. The sample originates from a study of blood T cell repertoires in COVID-19. J was trimmed by 3 bases and V by 3 bases; bases with no gene match: 6. CDR1 and CDR2 (germline): GTSNPN, SVGIG (reference sequence). There are 14 residues in the CDR3. Only in-frame clones appear in the TCRdb table, and some are missing; sequencing was by immunoSEQ multiplex PCR. This sample carries about 150,000 clones, about 77% of them seen once, and the ten largest clones take around 13%. The chain joins TRBV30 to TRBJ1-1; 8 bases align to TRBD1. The receptor comes from a woman older than 75 with acute or convalescent COVID-19. Source material: peripheral blood. CDR3 nucleotides: TGTGCCTGGAGGTACGACAGGGGATACACTGAAGCTTTCTTT. Its protein product is CAWRYDRGYTEAFF.